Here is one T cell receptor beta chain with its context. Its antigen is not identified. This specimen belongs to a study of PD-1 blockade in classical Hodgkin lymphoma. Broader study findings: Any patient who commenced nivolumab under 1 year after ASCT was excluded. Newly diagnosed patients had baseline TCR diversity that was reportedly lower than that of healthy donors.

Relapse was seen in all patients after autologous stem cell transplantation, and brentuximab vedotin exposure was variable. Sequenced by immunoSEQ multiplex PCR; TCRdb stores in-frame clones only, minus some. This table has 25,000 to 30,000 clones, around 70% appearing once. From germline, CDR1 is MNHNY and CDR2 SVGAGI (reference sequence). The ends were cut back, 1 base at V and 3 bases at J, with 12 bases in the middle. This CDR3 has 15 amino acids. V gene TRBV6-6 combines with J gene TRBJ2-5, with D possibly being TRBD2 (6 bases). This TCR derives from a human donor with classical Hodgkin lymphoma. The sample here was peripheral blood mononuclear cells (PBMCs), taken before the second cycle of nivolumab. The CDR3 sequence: CASSYLSSEKETQYF. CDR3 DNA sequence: TGTGCCAGCAGTTACTTGTCTAGCGAGAAAGAGACCCAGTACTTC.